These 11 T cell receptor beta chains were all obtained from the same sample, sequenced in a study of blood T cell repertoires in COVID-19. The table came from immunoSEQ multiplex PCR; TCRdb's copy has only in-frame clones and leaves some out. The sample holds about 200,000 clones, around 82% seen once. The sequenced material came from peripheral blood. These receptors all stem from a woman aged 70-85 years with acute or convalescent COVID-19.

This chain uses TRBV5-1 with TRBJ2-2; 7 bases fit TRBD2. The CDR3 length is 16 residues. Trimming at V came to 3 bases and at J to 7 bases, leaving 12 bases not matched to a gene. The germline V gene has CDR1 SGHRS and CDR2 YFSETQ. The CDR3 loop reads CASSWGSGKGGGELFF. The CDR3 region has the DNA TGCGCCAGCAGCTGGGGCAGCGGGAAGGGCGGCGGGGAGCTGTTTTTT.

The V and J genes are TRBV11-1 and TRBJ2-3; TRBD1 aligns across 8 bases. The CDR3 is 15 residues long. Germline values: CDR1 SGHAT, CDR2 FQDESV (reference sequence). The V and J ends lost 5 bases and 2 bases, in that order; junction bases with no gene match: 6. CDR3 coding DNA: TGTGCCAGCAGCCAGGACAGGGATTACACAGATACGCAGTATTTT. The encoded protein is CASSQDRDYTDTQYF.

V and J are TRBV30 and TRBJ2-7; D possibly matches TRBD1 or TRBD2 (6 bases each). V lost 5 bases to trimming and J lost 3 bases, with 14 bases between them. Germline lookup yields CDR1 GTSNPN and CDR2 SVGIG (reference sequence). The CDR3 runs to 13 residues. The CDR3 sequence is CAWAGQALYEQYF. For the CDR3, the DNA is TGTGCCTGGGCGGGACAAGCCCTCTACGAGCAGTACTTC.

This clone was seen a few times. This chain links TRBV27 with TRBJ1-5; 7 nucleotides line up with TRBD1. CDR1 and CDR2 from the germline V gene are MNHEY and SMNVEV (reference sequence). Germline trimming cut 1 base from V and 4 bases from J; bases unmatched to any gene: 7. The CDR3 sequence is 16 residues long. CDR3 sequence (DNA): TGTGCCAGCAGTTTATTGGCGACAGGGCTGAATCAGCCCCAGCATTTT. Translated: CASSLLATGLNQPQHF.

Note on this clone: A read error may account for a junction end that differs from germline. CDR3 region: CASRELAEPPRF. DNA for the CDR3: TGTGCCAGCAGGGAGCTAGCGGAACCTCCACGCTTC. The rearrangement links TRBV11-3 to TRBJ2-7, with TRBD2 identical over 7 bases. The length of the CDR3 is 12 residues. Per germline, CDR1 SGHNT and CDR2 YENEEA.

The V and J genes are TRBV3-1 (or the pseudogene TRBV3-2) and TRBJ2-5, with 8 bases matching TRBD1. This CDR3 contains 15 residues. The J segment lost 3 bases and the V segment lost 6 bases, leaving 9 bases of the junction unmatched. From germline, CDR1 is LGHDT and CDR2 YNNKEL (reference sequence). The CDR3 is CASRAQGVKEETQYF. Written as DNA, the CDR3 is TGTGCCAGCAGGGCACAGGGGGTGAAGGAAGAGACCCAGTACTTC.

This chain joins TRBV5-5 and TRBJ2-7, with TRBD1 matching 10 bases. With V trimmed by 0 bases and J by 0 bases, 9 bases remained unmatched. The CDR3 sequence is 18 residues long. The germline V gene has CDR1 SGHKS and CDR2 YYEKEE (reference sequence). The CDR3 region is CASSLGFIGTGVSYEQYF. In DNA, the CDR3 is TGTGCCAGCAGCTTGGGTTTTATCGGGACAGGGGTCTCCTACGAGCAGTACTTC.

The CDR3 region has the DNA TGTGCCAGTACAACGACAGGCATGAACACTGAAGCTTTCTTT. It encodes CASTTTGMNTEAFF. The J gene is TRBJ1-1, the V gene TRBV19; D possibly corresponds to TRBD1 (6 bases). CDR1 LNHDA and CDR2 SQIVND come from the germline V gene (reference sequence). The CDR3 covers 14 residues. V was cut by 7 bases and J by 0 bases, with 12 bases left in between.

This clone was seen a handful of times. The J gene is TRBJ1-1, the V gene TRBV6-5; D possibly corresponds to TRBD1 (5 bases). In germline, CDR1 is MNHEY, CDR2 SVGAGI. V dropped 7 bases and J dropped 0 bases, with 12 bases sitting between them. This CDR3 comprises 14 residues. The CDR3 DNA reads TGTGCCAGCACCTCGAAACAGGTGAACACTGAAGCTTTCTTT. Its translation: CASTSKQVNTEAFF.

With respect to this clone: This specimen includes other DNA sequences encoding the same CDR3. V usage is TRBV5-1 and J usage is TRBJ2-2; D remains unclear. Per the germline V gene, CDR1 is SGHRS and CDR2 is YFSETQ. CDR3 length equals 14 residues. Trimming took 0 bases from V and 1 from J, leaving 4 bases between them. CDR3 region: CASSLDRNTGELFF. In nucleotides, the CDR3 is TGCGCCAGCAGCTTGGATCGGAACACCGGGGAGCTGTTTTTT. Full variable domain (remainder filled in from reference TRBV5-1 and TRBJ2-2): KAGVTQTPRYLIKTRGQQVTLSCSPISGHRSVSWYQQTPGQGLQFLFEYFSETQRNKGNFPGRFSGRQFSNSRSEMNVSTLELGDSALYLCASSLDRNTGELFFGEGSRLTVL.

The chain joins TRBV30 to TRBJ2-4, with 13 bases matching TRBD2. V was pared by 3 bases and J by 0 bases, with 20 bases of the junction left unmatched. Germline CDR1 reads GTSNPN; CDR2 reads SVGIG (reference sequence). CDR3 length: 22 residues. CDR3: CAWRASVARGTSGTLAKNIQYF. The CDR3 nucleotides are TGTGCCTGGAGAGCCAGTGTGGCTCGAGGGACTAGCGGGACCTTAGCCAAAAACATTCAGTACTTC.